The text below deals with one T cell receptor beta chain. Its cognate antigen has yet to be identified. No base qualities exist here, and no much larger clone lies one base off it. The sample's treatment or condition label, decoded: approximately nine-day PBMC culture with coronavirus spike peptide pools or control peptides (ViraFEST assay). The ViraFEST assay, used in the study, expanded antigen-specific T cells with peptide pools and then identified the expanded clonotypes through TCR sequencing. The convalescent patients' positive SARS-CoV-2 PCR tests fell between March and December 2020, which was before the Alpha, Beta and Delta variants emerged in the United States. PBMCs were cultured at fewer than 2.5 million per well in IMDM supplemented with around 5.5% human AB serum and about 9.5 IU/ml IL-2, with approximately 10 ug/ml peptide pools added. On days 3 and 7, half of the culture medium was replaced with fresh IL-2-containing medium. After approximately 11 days of culture, CD4+ T cells were isolated by negative selection with the EasySep CD4+ T cell isolation kit. PBMCs were separated from whole blood using Ficoll-Paque Plus gradient centrifugation and then either used fresh or cryopreserved at -140C. In general, triplicate wells were set up for every culture condition.

The library was prepared using PCR. TCR sequencing of DNA from cultured CD4+ T cells used the Oncomine TCR Beta short-read assay at the Johns Hopkins FTIC core. The QIAamp micro DNA kit was used to extract genomic DNA from the cultured CD4+ T cells. Oncomine TCR Beta libraries made from cultured CD4+ T cells were pooled using unique dual indexes and sequenced on an Illumina iSeq 100. The study's own analysis went as follows. Non-productive sequences were removed, and CDR3s that did not start with C, did not end with F or W, or were shorter than 7 amino acids were discarded. Antigen-specific clonotypes were identified with the MANAFEST web application by comparing peptide-stimulated wells with reference and other culture wells. For a clone to be called positive, the clone needed an FDR below 0.05, an odds ratio above 5, and a productive frequency above 0.1% in at least two of three replicate wells. A clonotype was classed as cross-reactive if the clonotype showed significant expansion both in SARS-CoV-2 spike wells and in at least one common cold coronavirus spike condition. CDR3 homology was assessed with Levenshtein distances (stringdist) and unrooted phylogenetic trees (ape) in R version 3.6.1. In-frame beta chains were kept once TCRdb had trimmed the public reads at Q25 with fastp and called clones with MiXCR. For every CDR3 protein sequence, its rows merge into one entry that carries the most common genes and DNA. TCRdb's processing, not the study's, gives the V and J calls here. This sample gives tens of thousands of distinct CDR3 sequences in total; 62% of them show up just once. The top ten constitute over 7.5% of the sample.

The sample originates from a study of vaccination and CD4 T cells after COVID-19 (dated 2022 in TCRdb). Looking at the study overall: Every convalescent patient had a positive nasal swab PCR test for SARS-CoV-2, with mild disease in about nine patients and severe disease in one. Post-COVID blood samples were collected from convalescent patients a median of approximately 100 days after diagnosis, with a range of roughly 30 to 170 days. In under twelve COVID-19 convalescent patients and several infection-naive healthy vaccine recipients, researchers compared the spike-specific CD4+ TCR repertoire from before mRNA vaccination with the repertoire from after. Each participant got two doses of either the Pfizer-BioNTech BNT162b2 vaccine (n=8) or the Moderna mRNA-1273 vaccine (n=2). In the convalescent cohort there were six males and four females, among whom were two Hispanic individuals, seven Caucasians, two Asians and one multiracial person. The cultures were stimulated with overlapping spike peptide pools from SARS-CoV-2 and from the common cold coronaviruses HCoV-NL63, HCoV-OC43 and HCoV-229E. Post-vaccine blood samples were obtained a median of around 67 days after the second vaccine dose, with a range of roughly 14 to 241 days. As controls, cultures received a CEFX viral epitope pool (the positive control), an HIV-1 Nef peptide pool (the negative control), or no peptide at all. What the authors observed across the whole study: Only a relatively small number of convalescent patients were included in the study, and early timepoints following natural infection were not analyzed. In convalescent patients, nearly all vaccine-specific clones (304 of 307) were found to be mono-reactive for SARS-CoV-2 spike rather than cross-reactive with common cold coronaviruses. An increase in the median number of SARS-CoV-2-reactive clonotypes from around 20 after infection to approximately 41 after vaccination was observed, but the change was not found to be significant. Among the post-vaccine SARS-CoV-2-reactive clones in convalescent patients, a median approximately 86% showed up only after vaccination, which suggests vaccine-specific priming.

The origin of this receptor is a human donor who had recovered from COVID-19. The sequencing sample was made of CD4+ T cells from blood, cultured in vitro.

The CDR3 reads CSAGAGGLYEQYF. DNA sequence: TGCAGTGCGGGAGCAGGGGGATTATACGAGCAGTACTTC. The receptor chain draws on TRBV20-1 and TRBJ2-7; TRBD1 aligns with 7 central bases. The CDR3 starts with the cysteine, ends with the phenylalanine, and has 13 residues. Solely the CDR3 DNA is kept, with 39 bases framed from the first base. Taken from the germline V gene (reference sequence), the CDR1 and CDR2 loops are DFQATT and SNEGSKA. Trimming removed 6 bases from V and 4 bases from J; the gene matches leave 9 bases unexplained.